These 30 T cell receptor beta chains originate from one sample sequenced in a study of blood T cell repertoires in COVID-19. Measured with immunoSEQ multiplex PCR; TCRdb has only the in-frame clones, and not every one. The data hold under 300,000 clones, with roughly 81% observed a single time. Source material: PBMCs or T cells enriched from blood (not recorded which). The receptors shown here come from a woman between 45 and 60 years old who had been exposed to COVID-19.

The CDR3 sequence: CASSGWGTGTYEQYF. The CDR3 DNA is TGTGCCAGCTCTGGATGGGGGACAGGGACCTACGAGCAGTACTTC. The J gene is TRBJ2-7, the V gene TRBV27, with TRBD1 matching over 9 bases. V lost 8 bases to trimming and J lost 2 bases; unmatched junction nucleotides: 10. Germline V gives CDR1 MNHEY, CDR2 SMNVEV (reference sequence). CDR3 length equals 15 residues.

In its sample, this clone was seen once. At the DNA level, this CDR3 is encoded by other sequences in the same sample as well. The CDR3 protein is CASSPTSGGQETQYF. DNA of the CDR3: TGCGCCAGCAGCCCGACTAGCGGGGGGCAAGAGACCCAGTACTTC. The rearrangement uses TRBV5-1 and TRBJ2-5; 13 bases are a match to TRBD2. Germline lookup yields CDR1 SGHRS and CDR2 YFSETQ. V lost 4 bases and J lost 2; bases outside the gene matches: 2. The CDR3 is 15 amino acids.

This chain uses TRBV27 with TRBJ1-4; TRBD1 agrees at 8 bases. This CDR3 spans 14 amino acids. CDR1 is MNHEY and CDR2 is SMNVEV in the germline V gene (reference sequence). V shed 6 bases, J shed 3 bases, and the junction held 3 bases outside the gene matches. CDR3 coding DNA: TGTGCCAGCAGAACGGGACAGGCTAATGAAAAACTGTTTTTT. This encodes CASRTGQANEKLFF.

The chain recombines TRBV10-2 with TRBJ1-1, with 7 nucleotides matching TRBD1. Germline CDR1 reads WSHSY; CDR2 reads SAAADI. There are 14 residues in the CDR3. The trim removed 6 bases at V and 0 bases at J, leaving 4 bases unmatched. The CDR3 loop reads CASRGQTVNTEAFF. The CDR3 bases are TGCGCCAGCAGGGGACAGACCGTGAACACTGAAGCTTTCTTT.

This chain links TRBV2 with TRBJ1-1; D unresolved. The V end lost 6 bases, the J end lost 2 bases, and 13 bases lay between the germline ends. CDR1 is SNHLY, CDR2 FYNNEI, per germline. The length of the CDR3 is 14 residues. In nucleotides, the CDR3 is TGTGCCAGCAGGGCCCGGGGAGGAAACACTGAAGCTTTCTTT. This encodes CASRARGGNTEAFF.

For the CDR3, the DNA is TGTGCCAGCAGTCCTGACAGGGGCCAAAACATTCAGTACTTC. This translates into CASSPDRGQNIQYF. V usage is TRBV27 and J usage is TRBJ2-4; 8 nucleotides match TRBD1. This CDR3 has 14 residues. Germline trimming cut 5 bases from V and 5 bases from J; bases unmatched to any gene: 5. The germline V gene has CDR1 MNHEY and CDR2 SMNVEV (reference sequence).

The CDR3 nucleotides read TGCGCCAGCAGCCAAGATGTGGGCGGTGGGACAGGGGCGCGGTACGAGCAGTACTTC. Translating gives CASSQDVGGGTGARYEQYF. V and J are TRBV4-3 and TRBJ2-7; TRBD1 agrees at 10 bases. Germline V CDR1 and CDR2: LGHNA, YSLEER. This CDR3 has 19 amino acids. Trimming at V came to 0 bases and at J to 4 bases, leaving 15 bases not matched to a gene.

This clone appeared a few times. The chain carries TRBV30 and TRBJ2-2; 9 bases agree with TRBD1. With 1 base clipped from V and 3 bases from J, the junction kept 9 bases outside the gene matches. CDR1 is GTSNPN and CDR2 is SVGIG in the germline V gene (reference sequence). The CDR3 length is 17 residues. The CDR3 sequence is CAWSASGTGIHTGELFF. DNA for the CDR3: TGTGCCTGGAGTGCTTCCGGGACAGGGATACACACCGGGGAGCTGTTTTTT.

This sequence joins TRBV2 and TRBJ1-4; TRBD1 matches at 7 bases. Looked up from germline, CDR1 is SNHLY and CDR2 is FYNNEI. Trimming removed 9 bases from V and 4 bases from J; junction bases left unmatched: 8. The CDR3 sequence is 14 residues long. CDR3: CARGGRDSNEKLFF. As DNA, the CDR3 is TGTGCCAGAGGGGGTCGGGACAGTAATGAAAAACTGTTTTTT.

The chain joins TRBV7-2 to TRBJ1-5; 8 bases fit TRBD1. The CDR3 extends over 14 amino acids. Germline CDR1 reads SGHTA; CDR2 reads FQGNSA. J gave up 11 bases and V 5 bases, and 11 bases lay outside the gene matches. In DNA, the CDR3 is TGTGCCAGCAGCCCAACAGGGGGGGAAGGAGCCCAGCATTTT. This gives the protein CASSPTGGEGAQHF.

As DNA, the CDR3 is TGTGCCAGCTCACCGTACGGAGGCGTCACTGAAGCTTTCTTT. Translation gives CASSPYGGVTEAFF. The chain uses TRBV18 and TRBJ1-1; no clear D. Germline V gene lookup returns CDR1 KGHSH and CDR2 LQKENI. Between the trimmed V and J ends, which lost 3 bases and 4 bases, there was a span of 12 bases. CDR3 length equals 14 residues.

This chain joins TRBV6-6 and TRBJ2-6; TRBD1 matches at 10 bases. The CDR3 consists of 15 residues. V was clipped by 6 bases and J by 4 bases; unmatched bases: 3. The germline gives CDR1 MNHNY, CDR2 SVGAGI (reference sequence). The CDR3 DNA follows: TGTGCCAGCAGGGACAGGGGGAGCGGGGCCAACGTCCTGACTTTC. Protein product: CASRDRGSGANVLTF.

The chain employs TRBV5-1 and TRBJ2-7, with TRBD1 matching 10 bases. This CDR3 is built from 16 residues. V shed 4 bases and J 3 bases; nucleotides not matched to a gene: 10. Germline loops: CDR1 SGHRS, CDR2 YFSETQ. CDR3 in DNA: TGCGCCAGCAGCACCAATCCGGGACAGGGGAACTACGAGCAGTACTTC. This translates into CASSTNPGQGNYEQYF.

V usage is TRBV19 and J usage is TRBJ1-3; D is unclear. The CDR3 runs to 15 residues. Germline V gene sequence: CDR1 LNHDA, CDR2 SQIVND (reference sequence). V lost 4 bases to trimming and J lost 2 bases, with 12 bases between them. CDR3: CASSRTPGAGNTIYF. In DNA, the CDR3 is TGTGCCAGTAGTAGGACCCCCGGGGCTGGAAACACCATATATTTT.

CDR3 coding DNA: TGTGCCAGCAGCCCAACAGGGAGTCCAGAAAAACTGTTTTTT. Encoded protein: CASSPTGSPEKLFF. The V gene is TRBV5-6, the J gene TRBJ1-4; a possible D gene is TRBD1 (6 bases). Trimming left V 4 bases short and J 8 bases short, with 15 bases between. Germline loops: CDR1 SGHDT, CDR2 YYEEEE. This CDR3 comprises 14 residues.

The chain couples TRBV28 to TRBJ2-2; D is possibly TRBD1 (6 bases). V was cut by 2 bases and J by 6 bases, with 13 bases left in between. This CDR3 spans 15 amino acids. Germline assignment: CDR1 MDHEN and CDR2 SYDVKM. CDR3 sequence reads: CASSLTGKLAGELFF. DNA for the CDR3: TGTGCCAGCAGTTTAACAGGGAAGCTGGCCGGGGAGCTGTTTTTT.

J is TRBJ2-2 and V is TRBV28, with D possibly matching TRBD1 (6 bases). CDR1 is MDHEN, CDR2 SYDVKM, per germline. The CDR3 consists of 15 residues. Trimming stripped 3 bases from V and 5 bases from J, with 13 bases between. CDR3 DNA sequence: TGTGCCAGCAGTTTCGGGACAAGGTTAACCGGGGAGCTGTTTTTT. Translated, it gives CASSFGTRLTGELFF.

This clone was counted a single time. In the same sample, other DNA sequences code for this CDR3. This chain links TRBV5-5 with TRBJ2-3, with D tentatively TRBD1 (6 bases). The CDR3 has 13 amino acids. V was clipped by 2 bases and J by 4 bases, with 8 bases between them. Germline CDR1 reads SGHKS; CDR2 reads YYEKEE (reference sequence). CDR3 protein: CASSLQGPDTQYF. The CDR3 DNA sequence: TGTGCCAGCAGCTTACAGGGCCCAGATACGCAGTATTTT.

This chain uses TRBV20-1 with TRBJ2-5, with TRBD1 matching over 8 bases. The germline CDR1 and CDR2 sequences are DFQATT and SNEGSKA (reference sequence). This CDR3 comprises 11 residues. The CDR3 nucleotides read TGCGCAGGGGGCTATGGAGAGACCCAGTACTTC. This sequence encodes CAGGYGETQYF.

This rearrangement joins TRBV30 to TRBJ1-5; 8 bases are a match to TRBD1. From germline, CDR1 is GTSNPN and CDR2 SVGIG (reference sequence). This CDR3 region has 13 residues. V gave up 5 bases and J gave up 4 bases; unmatched junction bases: 4. The chain's CDR3 is CAWADRANQPQHF. The CDR3 nucleotides are TGTGCCTGGGCGGACAGGGCGAATCAGCCCCAGCATTTT.

Only one count was recorded for this clone. The gene calls are TRBV7-9 and TRBJ1-2; TRBD1 might be the D (5 bases). The germline gives CDR1 SEHNR, CDR2 FQNEAQ (reference sequence). The V end was cut by 3 bases, the J end by 4 bases, with 12 bases between. There are 14 residues in the CDR3. CDR3 residues: CASSLEGERYGYTF. As DNA, the CDR3 is TGTGCCAGCAGCTTGGAAGGGGAACGCTATGGCTACACCTTC.

The rearrangement uses TRBV19 and TRBJ1-2, with 8 bases identical to TRBD1. V lost 7 bases and J lost 6; bases outside the gene matches: 16. CDR3 size: 16 residues. The germline V gene encodes CDR1 LNHDA and CDR2 SQIVND (reference sequence). As DNA, the CDR3 is TGTGCCAGTACCTCGATCCCTCTGAAACAGGGGGATGGCTACACCTTC. It codes for CASTSIPLKQGDGYTF. The full variable domain, in which reference TRBV19 and TRBJ1-2 provide the parts outside the CDR3, is DGGITQSPKYLFRKEGQNVTLSCEQNLNHDAMYWYRQDPGQGLRLIYYSQIVNDFQKGDIAEGYSVSREKKESFPLTVTSAQKNPTAFYLCASTSIPLKQGDGYTFGSGTRLTVV.

This clone was seen just once. The rearrangement links TRBV9 to TRBJ2-1; TRBD2 matches 10 bases. Germline CDR1 is SGDLS and CDR2 is YYNGEE. The CDR3 loop spans 17 amino acids. The ends lost 4 bases at V and 4 bases at J; junction bases unmatched: 11. This CDR3 reads CASSPSTTSGPYNEQFF. The CDR3 nucleotides read TGTGCCAGCAGCCCATCCACGACTAGCGGGCCTTACAATGAGCAGTTCTTC.

The chain joins TRBV6-1 to TRBJ1-2, with D perhaps matching TRBD1 (5 bases). CDR1 and CDR2 (germline): MNHNS, SASEGT. Trimming cost V 2 bases and J 0 bases, with 7 bases left between them. The CDR3 is made up of 14 amino acids. DNA for the CDR3: TGTGCCAGCAGTGAACAGGGTTCTAACTATGGCTACACCTTC. Protein product: CASSEQGSNYGYTF.

Only one count was recorded for this clone. This chain joins TRBV3-1 (or the pseudogene TRBV3-2) and TRBJ1-6, with unresolved D. Germline values: CDR1 LGHDT, CDR2 YNNKEL (reference sequence). The CDR3 consists of 16 residues. The ends were cut back, 5 bases at V and 2 bases at J, with 13 bases in the middle. CDR3 amino acids: CASSGRRSAYNSPLHF. The CDR3 DNA reads TGTGCCAGCAGCGGCCGACGTAGCGCCTATAATTCACCCCTCCACTTT.

The chain uses TRBV15 and TRBJ1-1; unclear D gene. CDR3 size: 18 residues. With 0 bases removed from V and 1 base from J, the gap between germline ends came to 18 bases. Germline assignment: CDR1 LNHNV and CDR2 YYDKDF (reference sequence). The CDR3 protein is CATSRELYGGRPNTEAFF. CDR3 DNA sequence: TGTGCCACCAGCAGAGAACTCTATGGAGGCAGGCCGAACACTGAAGCTTTCTTT. Combining the CDR3 with reference TRBV15 and TRBJ1-1 gives the whole variable domain DAMVIQNPRYQVTQFGKPVTLSCSQTLNHNVMYWYQQKSSQAPKLLFHYYDKDFNNEADTPDNFQSRRPNTSFCFLDIRSPGLGDTAMYLCATSRELYGGRPNTEAFFGQGTRLTVV.

This clone was counted a few times. The chain links TRBV28 to TRBJ1-1; the match to TRBD1 covers 8 bases. Germline CDR1 and CDR2: MDHEN and SYDVKM. The CDR3 runs to 12 residues. With 6 bases clipped from V and 11 bases from J, the junction kept 8 bases outside the gene matches. CDR3 bases: TGTGCCAGCAGGTCCGGGACAGGAAGGGCTTTCTTT. It codes for CASRSGTGRAFF. The variable domain in full, completed from reference TRBV28 and TRBJ1-1, reads DVKVTQSSRYLVKRTGEKVFLECVQDMDHENMFWYRQDPGLGLRLIYFSYDVKMKEKGDIPEGYSVSREKKERFSLILESASTNQTSMYLCASRSGTGRAFFGQGTRLTVV.

Worth noting for this clone: The sample contains more than one DNA sequence encoding this CDR3. The chain uses TRBV27 and TRBJ1-2; the D gene is possibly TRBD1 (5 bases). The CDR3 spans 14 residues. CDR1 is MNHEY, CDR2 SMNVEV, per germline (reference sequence). V was cut by 0 bases and J by 2 bases, with 7 bases left in between. This CDR3 is CASSLSGANYGYTF. CDR3 in DNA: TGTGCCAGCAGTTTATCAGGGGCCAACTATGGCTACACCTTC.

This clone was seen only a few times. J is TRBJ1-2 and V is TRBV30; 8 bases agree with TRBD1. V dropped 5 bases and J dropped 6; count of bases not matched to a gene: 11. Germline lookup yields CDR1 GTSNPN and CDR2 SVGIG (reference sequence). The CDR3 runs to 14 residues. The CDR3 region has the DNA TGTGCCTGGCGGCCAGGGACAGGTGCCGATGGCTACACCTTC. This gives the protein CAWRPGTGADGYTF.

V usage is TRBV27 and J usage is TRBJ2-7, with D possibly TRBD2 on 6 matching bases. CDR1 and CDR2 (germline): MNHEY, SMNVEV (reference sequence). This CDR3 has 14 amino acids. Trimming pared 7 bases from V and 2 bases from J, leaving 15 bases between. The CDR3 region has the DNA TGTGCCAGCACCTCAAACGGGAGTCCCTACGAGCAGTACTTC. Translating it yields CASTSNGSPYEQYF.